Presented here are 25 T cell receptor beta chains from one specimen sequenced in a study of regulatory T cells in long-lasting Graves disease. To make TCR beta libraries, researchers used iRepertoire HTBI primers and Arm-PCR of CDR3 regions. TCRdb independently ran MiXCR on the multiplex PCR reads; one entry per CDR3 protein. Found here are hundreds of thousands of distinct CDR3 sequences, about 15% of them singletons; the top ten hold around 12%. The time point was: newly diagnosed GD, antithyroid drugs for less than 3 months. After RNA was extracted from PBMCs, the TCR library was made from it. The sample also formed part of further work on T cells in Graves' hyperthyroidism and ophthalmopathy.

The material was peripheral blood mononuclear cells (PBMCs), obtained at new diagnosis, from a patient treated with antithyroid drugs. These receptors came from a young man with Graves disease.

The chain has TRBV19 and TRBJ1-1; D is ambiguous. The V and J ends lost 8 bases and 4 bases respectively, with 14 bases between them. CDR1 LNHDA and CDR2 SQIVND come from the germline V gene (reference sequence). The CDR3 contains 13 residues. CDR3 bases: TGTGCCAGTCGACCTTCGCGGGGCACTGAAGCTTTCTTT. Translating gives CASRPSRGTEAFF. The entire variable domain, with the rest obtained from reference TRBV19 and TRBJ1-1, is as follows: DGGITQSPKYLFRKEGQNVTLSCEQNLNHDAMYWYRQDPGQGLRLIYYSQIVNDFQKGDIAEGYSVSREKKESFPLTVTSAQKNPTAFYLCASRPSRGTEAFFGQGTRLTVV.

The chain uses TRBV6-5 and TRBJ1-3; D is undetermined. Looked up from germline, CDR1 is MNHEY and CDR2 is SVGAGI. This CDR3 has 17 residues. Trimming cost V 2 bases and J 1 base, with 15 bases left between them. The CDR3 DNA follows: TGTGCCAGCAGTTACGACGCTGCGGGTATATCTGGAAACACCATATATTTT. Protein product: CASSYDAAGISGNTIYF.

The chain employs TRBV9 and TRBJ2-7; 10 positions match TRBD2. Per germline, CDR1 SGDLS and CDR2 YYNGEE. CDR3 size: 15 residues. The J segment lost 3 bases and the V segment lost 0 bases, leaving 3 bases of the junction unmatched. The CDR3 nucleotides read TGTGCCAGCAGCGTAGAGGCTAGCGGGGGCTACGAGCAGTACTTC. It yields the protein CASSVEASGGYEQYF.

Comment on this clonotype: A clone one base away is much larger, so this may be a read error. The CDR3 spells CASAYGGNTEAFF. As DNA, the CDR3 is TGTGCCAGCGCTTACGGCGGGAACACTGAAGCTTTCTTT. The chain employs TRBV7-9 and TRBJ1-1; D uncertain. Trimming cost V 8 bases and J 1 base, with 11 bases left between them. The CDR3 contains 13 residues. In germline, CDR1 is SEHNR, CDR2 FQNEAQ (reference sequence).

This clonotype was seen repeatedly, ten times or more. The chain employs TRBV30 and TRBJ2-3; D is possibly TRBD1 or TRBD2 (5 bases each). The V gene's germline CDR1 is GTSNPN and CDR2 SVGIG (reference sequence). With 2 bases removed from V and 4 bases from J, the gap between germline ends came to 10 bases. The CDR3 runs to 13 residues. The CDR3 spells CAWSIQGADTQYF. CDR3 nucleotide sequence: TGTGCCTGGAGTATCCAGGGAGCAGATACGCAGTATTTT.

This clonotype was detected many times. J is TRBJ1-2 and V is TRBV6-1, with D possibly matching TRBD1 (6 bases). CDR3 length: 16 amino acids. The V and J ends lost 6 bases and 6 bases respectively, with 23 bases between them. The germline gives CDR1 MNHNS, CDR2 SASEGT. CDR3 sequence reads: CASSSWGQGPKDGYTF. CDR3 in DNA: TGTGCCAGCAGCTCGTGGGGGCAGGGGCCCAAGGATGGCTACACCTTC.

This clonotype was counted a few times. The CDR3 DNA is TGTGCCAGCAGCTTAATGGAGCGGGAGATGGTAGATACGCAGTATTTT. Translating gives CASSLMEREMVDTQYF. The gene calls are TRBV7-9 and TRBJ2-3; 8 bases align to TRBD2. V dropped 2 bases and J dropped 5; count of bases not matched to a gene: 9. From germline, CDR1 is SEHNR and CDR2 FQNEAQ (reference sequence). The CDR3 covers 16 residues.

There are many counts of this clonotype. The chain combines TRBV20-1 with TRBJ2-3, with D perhaps matching TRBD1 or TRBD2 (5 bases each). CDR1 DFQATT and CDR2 SNEGSKA come from the germline V gene (reference sequence). The CDR3 runs to 11 residues. Deletions cut 7 bases from V and 6 bases from J, with 11 bases between. The CDR3 DNA is TGCAGTGATCTGAGGGGTGATACGCAGTATTTT. Its translation: CSDLRGDTQYF.

This clonotype was observed a few times. The chain combines TRBV5-1 with TRBJ2-5; D is unresolved. The ends were cut back, 4 bases at V and 4 bases at J, with 14 bases in the middle. There are 14 residues in the CDR3. Germline V gene sequence: CDR1 SGHRS, CDR2 YFSETQ. The CDR3 nucleotides read TGCGCCAGCAGCCCCCGAGGTGTCGGAGAGACCCAGTACTTC. Protein sequence: CASSPRGVGETQYF.

CDR3 loop: CASSILGRAEAFF. CDR3 in DNA: TGTGCCAGCAGCATACTAGGGCGGGCTGAAGCTTTCTTT. The V call is TRBV14, the J call TRBJ1-1; D gene unclear. This CDR3 is built from 13 residues. Trimming shortened V by 5 bases and J by 6 bases, and 13 bases separated the two germline ends. In germline, CDR1 is SGHDN, CDR2 FVKESK.

This clonotype was seen at least ten times. The rearrangement links TRBV29-1 to TRBJ2-7; 7 bases agree with TRBD1. J lost 7 bases, V lost 4 bases, and 10 bases had no gene match. Germline V gives CDR1 SQVTM, CDR2 ANQGSEA. The CDR3 spans 13 residues. The CDR3 is CSVVGQGEREQYF. Written as DNA, the CDR3 is TGCAGCGTTGTGGGGCAGGGGGAGCGTGAGCAGTACTTC.

This clonotype has a count of ten or more. The CDR3 protein is CASSITGAVNTEAFF. In DNA form, the CDR3 reads TGTGCCAGCAGCATTACAGGGGCGGTGAACACTGAAGCTTTCTTT. The chain uses TRBV11-2 and TRBJ1-1; 7 bases fit TRBD1. J gave up 0 bases and V 5 bases, and 6 bases lay outside the gene matches. The CDR3 contains 15 residues. Germline V lookup: CDR1 SGHAT, CDR2 FQNNGV.

With regard to this clonotype: One end of the junction varies from germline; a read error may be responsible. The chain combines TRBV28 with TRBJ2-7; a possible D gene is TRBD2 (5 bases). Looked up from germline, CDR1 is MDHEN and CDR2 is SYDVKM. The CDR3 has 13 amino acids. The CDR3 loop reads CASSLEGSYERYF. The DNA of the CDR3 is TGTGCCAGCAGTTTAGAGGGCTCCTACGAGCGGTACTTC.

This chain joins TRBV4-1 and TRBJ1-4; possible D gene TRBD1, 5 bases. Trimming took off 2 bases at V and 10 bases at J, with 17 bases between the two ends. Germline V gene sequence: CDR1 MGHRA, CDR2 YSYEKL. The CDR3 sequence is 15 residues long. The CDR3 here is CASSQLGGPTGKLFF. CDR3 in DNA: TGCGCCAGCAGCCAACTGGGGGGTCCTACAGGAAAACTGTTTTTT.

This clonotype was detected many times. The rearrangement joins TRBV5-1 to TRBJ1-4, with D possibly being TRBD1 (5 bases). V lost 0 bases and J 8 bases, leaving 17 bases between the germline ends. CDR3 length equals 16 residues. Germline V lookup: CDR1 SGHRS, CDR2 YFSETQ. The CDR3 nucleotides are TGCGCCAGCAGCTTGGAAGGTGGGACGGTGGGGGAAAAACTGTTTTTT. Amino acids: CASSLEGGTVGEKLFF. The variable domain in full, completed from reference TRBV5-1 and TRBJ1-4, reads KAGVTQTPRYLIKTRGQQVTLSCSPISGHRSVSWYQQTPGQGLQFLFEYFSETQRNKGNFPGRFSGRQFSNSRSEMNVSTLELGDSALYLCASSLEGGTVGEKLFFGSGTQLSVL.

As regards this clonotype: Possible read error: a much larger clone is one base away. The chain combines TRBV28 with TRBJ2-7; possible D gene TRBD1, 6 bases. V was clipped by 11 bases and J by 2 bases, with 19 bases between them. The CDR3 loop spans 14 amino acids. CDR1 and CDR2 from the germline V gene are MDHEN and SYDVKM. CDR3 DNA sequence: TGTGCCGGCATCCGGCCAGGGGCCACCTACGAGCAGTACTTC. Translating it yields CAGIRPGATYEQYF.

This clonotype was detected only a few times. The chain links TRBV27 to TRBJ2-7; 10 bases fit TRBD1. From germline, CDR1 is MNHEY and CDR2 SMNVEV (reference sequence). V gave up 5 bases and J gave up 6 bases; unmatched junction bases: 10. CDR3 size: 15 residues. CDR3 protein: CASSPNRDRGSEQYF. For the CDR3, the DNA is TGTGCCAGCAGTCCCAACCGGGACAGGGGTTCCGAGCAGTACTTC.

This clonotype was seen ten or more times. The gene calls are TRBV20-1 and TRBJ2-3; a possible D gene is TRBD2 (5 bases). Deletions cut 7 bases from V and 0 bases from J, with 14 bases between. This CDR3 has 14 amino acids. Germline CDR1 is DFQATT and CDR2 is SNEGSKA (reference sequence). The CDR3 DNA reads as TGCAGTGTCGAGAGGGCAGATAGCACAGATACGCAGTATTTT. Amino acid sequence: CSVERADSTDTQYF.

This clonotype was counted many times. This sequence joins TRBV28 and TRBJ1-5; 10 bases align to TRBD1. The V and J ends lost 8 bases and 2 bases, in that order; junction bases with no gene match: 9. Germline CDR1 and CDR2: MDHEN and SYDVKM. The CDR3 has 16 residues. The chain's CDR3 is CASQGGGTGGNQPQHF. As DNA, the CDR3 is TGTGCCAGCCAGGGGGGCGGGACAGGGGGCAATCAGCCCCAGCATTTT.

This clonotype was counted ten times or more. V usage is TRBV7-9 and J usage is TRBJ1-1; 7 positions match TRBD1. The ends lost 5 bases at V and 6 bases at J; junction bases unmatched: 18. Germline V gives CDR1 SEHNR, CDR2 FQNEAQ (reference sequence). There are 17 residues in the CDR3. This chain's CDR3 is CASSNSKPGTVKSEAFF. DNA of the CDR3: TGTGCCAGCAGCAACTCGAAGCCGGGGACAGTAAAATCTGAAGCTTTCTTT.

This clonotype came up a few times. The gene calls are TRBV30 and TRBJ2-7; a weak D match, TRBD2 (5 bases). The CDR3 is 14 amino acids. The V gene lost 4 bases and the J gene lost 5 bases, with 18 bases spanning the gap. The germline V gene encodes CDR1 GTSNPN and CDR2 SVGIG (reference sequence). The CDR3 nucleotides read TGTGCCTGGACGGTCCGGGGTCGATTGGACGAGCAGTACTTC. This encodes CAWTVRGRLDEQYF.

This clonotype has a count of ten or more. The chain recombines TRBV2 with TRBJ1-1, with a weak D call TRBD1 (6 bases). The length of the CDR3 is 15 residues. Germline V CDR1 and CDR2: SNHLY, FYNNEI. The germline V and J ends were trimmed by 4 bases and 1 base, with 13 bases remaining between them. In DNA, the CDR3 is TGTGCCAGCAGTGTTCAGGGGCTCGAGAACACTGAAGCTTTCTTT. It codes for CASSVQGLENTEAFF.

This clonotype has a count of ten or more. The chain is built from TRBV13 and TRBJ2-3; TRBD1 matches 7 bases. CDR1 and CDR2 (germline): PRHDT, FYEKMQ (reference sequence). The CDR3 is made up of 16 amino acids. The ends lost 4 bases at V and 6 bases at J; junction bases unmatched: 13. CDR3 DNA sequence: TGTGCCAGCAGCTCCCGGGGACAGAACTACCTCGATACGCAGTATTTT. Residues: CASSSRGQNYLDTQYF.

The chain uses TRBV27 and TRBJ2-2; 13 bases match TRBD2. Germline CDR1 is MNHEY and CDR2 is SMNVEV (reference sequence). This CDR3 contains 19 residues. J was trimmed by 4 bases and V by 6 bases; bases with no gene match: 14. CDR3 sequence (DNA): TGTGCCAGCAGACGGGAGGGTCGGACTAGCGGGAGTGTCACCGGGGAGCTGTTTTTT. Its translation: CASRREGRTSGSVTGELFF.

The V gene is TRBV13, the J gene TRBJ2-7, with D perhaps matching TRBD1 (5 bases). In germline, CDR1 is PRHDT, CDR2 FYEKMQ (reference sequence). V was pared by 6 bases and J by 0 bases, with 12 bases between. The CDR3 consists of 14 residues. The CDR3 loop is CASSRWGGSYEQYF. The DNA of the CDR3 is TGTGCCAGCAGTCGTTGGGGCGGCTCCTACGAGCAGTACTTC.